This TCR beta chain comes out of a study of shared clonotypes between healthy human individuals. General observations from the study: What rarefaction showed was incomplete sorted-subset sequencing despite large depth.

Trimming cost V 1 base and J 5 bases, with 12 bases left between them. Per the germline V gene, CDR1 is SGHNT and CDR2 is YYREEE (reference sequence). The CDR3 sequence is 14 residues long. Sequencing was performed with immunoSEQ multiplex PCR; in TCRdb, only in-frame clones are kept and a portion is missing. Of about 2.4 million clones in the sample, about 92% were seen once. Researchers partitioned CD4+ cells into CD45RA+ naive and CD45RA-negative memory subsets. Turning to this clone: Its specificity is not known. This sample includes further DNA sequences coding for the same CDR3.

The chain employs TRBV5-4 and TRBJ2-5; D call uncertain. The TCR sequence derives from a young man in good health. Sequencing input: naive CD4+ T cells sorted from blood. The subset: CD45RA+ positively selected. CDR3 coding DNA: TGTGCCAGCAGCTTGACCGGCCCCGGGGAGACCCAGTACTTC. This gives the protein CASSLTGPGETQYF.